The following is a TCR beta chain sequence with its context. This entry belongs to a study of shared clonotypes between healthy human individuals. Across the study: CD4 naive cells filled three plates per donor, CD4 memory three, CD8 naive two and CD8 memory one.

On sorted subsets, replicate PCRs used approximately 190 ng DNA, or roughly 30,000 T cell genomes. This table comes from immunoSEQ multiplex PCR, and its TCRdb copy is limited to in-frame clones, with some not included. Here the sample spans about 2.3 million clones, 85% to 95% being singletons. V was trimmed by 5 bases and J by 6 bases, leaving 7 bases between them. This CDR3 has 11 residues. Germline values: CDR1 SEHNR, CDR2 FQNEAQ (reference sequence). The donors were all Caucasian adults (living in Nashville, Tennessee). Material: naive CD4+ T cells from PBMCs. Subset of the sample: CD45RA+ positively selected. The receptor's source is a man between 18 and 29 years old in good health. Some clones in this sample may be carry-over from other donors' samples. The V call is TRBV7-9, the J call TRBJ1-2, with D uncertain. CDR3 protein: CASSPLDGYTF. CDR3 DNA sequence: TGTGCCAGCAGCCCGCTGGATGGCTACACCTTC. Supplemented by reference TRBV7-9 and TRBJ1-2, the full variable domain reads DTGVSQNPRHKITKRGQNVTFRCDPISEHNRLYWYRQTLGQGPEFLTYFQNEAQLEKSRLLSDRFSAERPKGSFSTLEIQRTEQGDSAMYLCASSPLDGYTFGSGTRLTVV.